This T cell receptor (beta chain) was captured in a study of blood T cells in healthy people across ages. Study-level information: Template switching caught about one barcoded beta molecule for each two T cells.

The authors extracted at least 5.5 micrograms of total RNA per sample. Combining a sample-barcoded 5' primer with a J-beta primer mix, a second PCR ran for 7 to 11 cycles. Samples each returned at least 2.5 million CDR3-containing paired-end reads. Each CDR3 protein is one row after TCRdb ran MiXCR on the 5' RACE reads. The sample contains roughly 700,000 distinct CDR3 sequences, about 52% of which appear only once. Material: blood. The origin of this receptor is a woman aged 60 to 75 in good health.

The CDR3 nucleotides read TGTGCCAGCAGCCCCCGGGTGAATACGCAGTATTTT. Translated, it gives CASSPRVNTQYF. The chain is built from TRBV7-2 and TRBJ2-3; D gene unclear. The CDR3 has 12 residues. V was shortened by 5 bases and J by 7 bases, with 10 bases between the two germline ends. Germline values: CDR1 SGHTA, CDR2 FQGNSA. Together with reference TRBV7-2 and TRBJ2-3, the CDR3 gives the full variable domain: GAGVSQSPSNKVTEKGKDVELRCDPISGHTALYWYRQSLGQGLEFLIYFQGNSAPDKSGLPSDRFSAERTGGSVSTLTIQRTQQEDSAVYLCASSPRVNTQYFGPGTRLTVL.